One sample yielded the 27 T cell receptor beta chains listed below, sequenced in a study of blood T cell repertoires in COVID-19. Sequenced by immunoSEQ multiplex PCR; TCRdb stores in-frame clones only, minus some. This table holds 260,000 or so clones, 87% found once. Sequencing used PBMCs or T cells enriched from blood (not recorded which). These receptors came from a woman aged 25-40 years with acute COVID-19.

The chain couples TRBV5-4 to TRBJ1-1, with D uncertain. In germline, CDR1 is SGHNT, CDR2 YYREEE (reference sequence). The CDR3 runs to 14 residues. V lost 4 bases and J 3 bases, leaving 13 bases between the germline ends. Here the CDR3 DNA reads TGTGCCAGCAGCCTCAACCCAGGCTACACTGAAGCTTTCTTT. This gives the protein CASSLNPGYTEAFF.

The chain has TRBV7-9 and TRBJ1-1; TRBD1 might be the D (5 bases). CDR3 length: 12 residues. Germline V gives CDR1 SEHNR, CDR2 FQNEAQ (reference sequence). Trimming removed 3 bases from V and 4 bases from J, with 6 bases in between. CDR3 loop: CASSFRATEAFF. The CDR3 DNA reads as TGTGCCAGCAGCTTCAGGGCCACTGAAGCTTTCTTT.

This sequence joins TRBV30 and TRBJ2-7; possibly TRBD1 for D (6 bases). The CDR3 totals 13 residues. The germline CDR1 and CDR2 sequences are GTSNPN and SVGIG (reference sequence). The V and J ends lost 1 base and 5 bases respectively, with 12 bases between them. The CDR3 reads CAWSDVGANEQYF. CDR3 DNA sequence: TGTGCCTGGAGTGATGTGGGGGCCAACGAGCAGTACTTC.

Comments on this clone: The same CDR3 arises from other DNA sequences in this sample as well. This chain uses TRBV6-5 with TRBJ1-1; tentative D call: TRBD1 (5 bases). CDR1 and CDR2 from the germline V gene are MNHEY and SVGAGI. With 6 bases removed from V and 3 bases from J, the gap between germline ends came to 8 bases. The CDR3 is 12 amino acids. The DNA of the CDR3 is TGTGCCAGCAGCCCGACAGACACTGAAGCTTTCTTT. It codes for CASSPTDTEAFF.

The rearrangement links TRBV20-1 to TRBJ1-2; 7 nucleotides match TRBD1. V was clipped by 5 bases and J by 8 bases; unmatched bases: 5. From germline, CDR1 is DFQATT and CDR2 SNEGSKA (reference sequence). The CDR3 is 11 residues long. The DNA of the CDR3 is TGCAGTGCTCCAGGGGGACACGGCTACACCTTC. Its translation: CSAPGGHGYTF.

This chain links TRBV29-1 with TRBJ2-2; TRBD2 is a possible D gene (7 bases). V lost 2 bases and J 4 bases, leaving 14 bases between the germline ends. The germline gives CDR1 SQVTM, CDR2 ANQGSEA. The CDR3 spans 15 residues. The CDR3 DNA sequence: TGCAGCGTTGAACAAGGAGGGGGGGGCACCGGGGAGCTGTTTTTT. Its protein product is CSVEQGGGGTGELFF.

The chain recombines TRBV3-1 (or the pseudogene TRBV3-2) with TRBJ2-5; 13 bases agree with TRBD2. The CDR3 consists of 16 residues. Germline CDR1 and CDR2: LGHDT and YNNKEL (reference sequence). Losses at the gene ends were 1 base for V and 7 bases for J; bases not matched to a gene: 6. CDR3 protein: CASSQAGLAGVRTQYF. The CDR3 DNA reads TGTGCCAGCAGCCAAGCAGGACTAGCGGGGGTCCGGACCCAGTACTTC.

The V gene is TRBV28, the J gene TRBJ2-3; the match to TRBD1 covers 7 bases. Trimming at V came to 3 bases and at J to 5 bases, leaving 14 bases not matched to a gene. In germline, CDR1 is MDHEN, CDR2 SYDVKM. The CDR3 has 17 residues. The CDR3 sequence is CASSFPPTGDEEDTQYF. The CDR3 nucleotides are TGTGCCAGCAGTTTCCCACCAACAGGGGACGAGGAAGATACGCAGTATTTT.

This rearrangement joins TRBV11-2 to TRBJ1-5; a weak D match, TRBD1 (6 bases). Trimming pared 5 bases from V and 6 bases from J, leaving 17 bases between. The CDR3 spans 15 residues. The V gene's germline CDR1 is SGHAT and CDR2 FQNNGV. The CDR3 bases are TGTGCCAGCAGCCACCTCTCCAGGGGTCGTCAGCCCCAGCATTTT. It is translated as CASSHLSRGRQPQHF.

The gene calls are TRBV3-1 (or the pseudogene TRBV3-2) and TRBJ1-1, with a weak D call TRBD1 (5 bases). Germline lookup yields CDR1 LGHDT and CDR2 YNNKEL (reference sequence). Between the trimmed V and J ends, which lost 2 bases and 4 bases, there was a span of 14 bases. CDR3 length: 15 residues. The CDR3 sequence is CASSQYGTGGTEAFF. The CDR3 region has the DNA TGTGCCAGCAGCCAATACGGTACCGGGGGCACTGAAGCTTTCTTT.

The CDR3 sequence is CASSTGQPYEQYF. In DNA form, the CDR3 reads TGCGCCAGCAGTACTGGACAGCCCTACGAGCAGTACTTC. The rearrangement joins TRBV5-1 to TRBJ2-7, with a possible D match to TRBD1 (6 bases). Trimming left V 5 bases short and J 2 bases short, with 11 bases between. Germline loops: CDR1 SGHRS, CDR2 YFSETQ. The CDR3 sequence is 13 residues long.

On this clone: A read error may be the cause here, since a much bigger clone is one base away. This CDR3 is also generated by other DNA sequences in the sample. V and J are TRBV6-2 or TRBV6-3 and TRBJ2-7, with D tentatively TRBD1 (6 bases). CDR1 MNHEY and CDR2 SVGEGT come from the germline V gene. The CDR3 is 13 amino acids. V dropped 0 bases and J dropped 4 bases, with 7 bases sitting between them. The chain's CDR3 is CASSYSRGYEQYF. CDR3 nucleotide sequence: TGTGCCAGCAGTTACTCGAGGGGGTACGAGCAGTACTTC.

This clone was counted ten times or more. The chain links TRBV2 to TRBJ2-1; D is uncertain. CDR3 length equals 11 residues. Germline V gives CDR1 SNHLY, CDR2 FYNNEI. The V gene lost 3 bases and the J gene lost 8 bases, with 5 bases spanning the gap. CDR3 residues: CASSDRYEQFF. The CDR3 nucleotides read TGTGCCAGCAGTGACAGGTATGAGCAGTTCTTC.

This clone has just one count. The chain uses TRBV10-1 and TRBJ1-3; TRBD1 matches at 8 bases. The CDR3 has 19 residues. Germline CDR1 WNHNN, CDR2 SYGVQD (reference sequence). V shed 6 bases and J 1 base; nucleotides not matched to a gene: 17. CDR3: CASSGQGRGEESSGNTIYF. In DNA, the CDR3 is TGCGCCAGCAGCGGACAGGGACGGGGAGAAGAATCGTCTGGAAACACCATATATTTT.

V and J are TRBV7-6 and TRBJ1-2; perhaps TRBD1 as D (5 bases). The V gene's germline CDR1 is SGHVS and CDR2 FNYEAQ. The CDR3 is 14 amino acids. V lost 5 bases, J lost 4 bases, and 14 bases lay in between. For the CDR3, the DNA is TGTGCCAGCAGCCCCGCCGGGGGGGGCTATGGCTACACCTTC. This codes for CASSPAGGGYGYTF.

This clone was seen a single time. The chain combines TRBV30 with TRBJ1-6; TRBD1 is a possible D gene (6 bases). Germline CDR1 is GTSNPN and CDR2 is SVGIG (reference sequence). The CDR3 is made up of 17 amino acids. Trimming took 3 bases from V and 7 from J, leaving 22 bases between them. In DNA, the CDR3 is TGTGCCTGGAGACATTGGGCCCTTACAGGGCGCAATTCACCCCTCCACTTT. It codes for CAWRHWALTGRNSPLHF.

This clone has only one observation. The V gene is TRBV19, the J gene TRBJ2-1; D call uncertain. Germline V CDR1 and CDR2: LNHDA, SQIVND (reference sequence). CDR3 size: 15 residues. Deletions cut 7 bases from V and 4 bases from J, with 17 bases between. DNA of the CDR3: TGTGCCAGTACATTAGGCGGTGTCGTTTACAATGAGCAGTTCTTC. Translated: CASTLGGVVYNEQFF.

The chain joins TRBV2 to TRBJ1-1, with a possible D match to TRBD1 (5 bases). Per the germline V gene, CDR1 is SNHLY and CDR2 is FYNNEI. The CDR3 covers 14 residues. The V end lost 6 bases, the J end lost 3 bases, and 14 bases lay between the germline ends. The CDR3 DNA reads TGTGCCAGCAGCGCTCCCAGGGTTTACACTGAAGCTTTCTTT. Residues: CASSAPRVYTEAFF. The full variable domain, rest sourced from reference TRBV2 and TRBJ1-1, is EPEVTQTPSHQVTQMGQEVILRCVPISNHLYFYWYRQILGQKVEFLVSFYNNEISEKSEIFDDQFSVERPDGSNFTLKIRSTKLEDSAMYFCASSAPRVYTEAFFGQGTRLTVV.

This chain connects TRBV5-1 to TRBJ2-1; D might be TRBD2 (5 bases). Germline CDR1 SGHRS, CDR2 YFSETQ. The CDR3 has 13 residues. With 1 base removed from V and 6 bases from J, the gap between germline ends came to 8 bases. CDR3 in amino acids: CASSLRGSNEQFF. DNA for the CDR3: TGCGCCAGCAGCTTGAGAGGGAGCAATGAGCAGTTCTTC.

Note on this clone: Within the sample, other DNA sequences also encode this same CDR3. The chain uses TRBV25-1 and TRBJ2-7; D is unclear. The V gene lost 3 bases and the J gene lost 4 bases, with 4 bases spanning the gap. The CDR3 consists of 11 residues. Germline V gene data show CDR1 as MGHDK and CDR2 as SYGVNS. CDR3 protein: CASSDLYEQYF. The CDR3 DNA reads TGTGCCAGCAGTGACCTTTACGAGCAGTACTTC.

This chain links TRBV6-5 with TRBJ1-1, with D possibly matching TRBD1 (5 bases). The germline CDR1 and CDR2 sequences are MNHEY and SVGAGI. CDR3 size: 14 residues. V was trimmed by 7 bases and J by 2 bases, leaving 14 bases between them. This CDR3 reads CASTLGGVNTEAFF. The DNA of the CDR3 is TGTGCCAGCACACTGGGGGGGGTAAACACTGAAGCTTTCTTT.

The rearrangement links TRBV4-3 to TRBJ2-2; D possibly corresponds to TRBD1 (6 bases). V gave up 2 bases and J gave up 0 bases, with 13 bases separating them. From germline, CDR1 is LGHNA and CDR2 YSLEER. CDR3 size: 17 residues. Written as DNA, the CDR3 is TGCGCCAGCAGCCAATCGGGACACCTCACGAACACCGGGGAGCTGTTTTTT. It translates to CASSQSGHLTNTGELFF.

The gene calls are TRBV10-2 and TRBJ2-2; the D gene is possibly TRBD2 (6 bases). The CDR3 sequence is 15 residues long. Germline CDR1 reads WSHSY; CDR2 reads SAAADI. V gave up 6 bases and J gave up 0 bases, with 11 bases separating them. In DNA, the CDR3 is TGCGCCAGCAGGGAGGGACTTGCGAACACCGGGGAGCTGTTTTTT. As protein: CASREGLANTGELFF.

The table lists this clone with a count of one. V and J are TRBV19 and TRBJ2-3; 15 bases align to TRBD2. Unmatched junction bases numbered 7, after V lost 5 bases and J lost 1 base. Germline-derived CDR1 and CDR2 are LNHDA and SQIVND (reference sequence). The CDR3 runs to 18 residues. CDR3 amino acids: CASSPGLAGGGRTDTQYF. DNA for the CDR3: TGTGCCAGTAGTCCCGGACTAGCGGGGGGGGGTCGCACAGATACGCAGTATTTT.

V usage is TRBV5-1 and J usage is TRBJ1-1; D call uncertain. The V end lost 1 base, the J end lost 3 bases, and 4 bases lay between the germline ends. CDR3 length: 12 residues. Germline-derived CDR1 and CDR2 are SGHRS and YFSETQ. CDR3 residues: CASSLSDTEAFF. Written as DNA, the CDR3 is TGCGCCAGCAGCTTGTCTGACACTGAAGCTTTCTTT.

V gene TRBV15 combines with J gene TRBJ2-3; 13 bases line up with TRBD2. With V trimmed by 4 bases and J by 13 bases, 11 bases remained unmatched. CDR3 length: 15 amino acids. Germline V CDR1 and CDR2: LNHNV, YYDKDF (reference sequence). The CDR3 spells CATSNGTSGATVKYF. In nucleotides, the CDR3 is TGTGCCACCAGCAACGGGACTAGCGGGGCTACTGTAAAGTATTTT.

The CDR3 nucleotides read TGTGCCAGCAGCCATACCGGGACTAGCCACACCGGGGAGCTGTTTTTT. Translating it yields CASSHTGTSHTGELFF. This sequence joins TRBV7-9 and TRBJ2-2; 9 positions agree with TRBD2. J was trimmed by 3 bases and V by 5 bases; bases with no gene match: 7. Germline assignment: CDR1 SEHNR and CDR2 FQNEAQ (reference sequence). The CDR3 has 16 residues. Combining the CDR3 with reference TRBV7-9 and TRBJ2-2 gives the whole variable domain DTGVSQNPRHKITKRGQNVTFRCDPISEHNRLYWYRQTLGQGPEFLTYFQNEAQLEKSRLLSDRFSAERPKGSFSTLEIQRTEQGDSAMYLCASSHTGTSHTGELFFGEGSRLTVL.